The 12 T cell receptor beta chains below all came from one sample that was sequenced in a study of beta chain features in type 1 diabetes listed by TCRdb under 2018. Library creation used the immunoSEQ multiplex PCR assay. The High Capacity cDNA Reverse Transcription Kit was used to reverse transcribe all of the isolated RNA, meaning that expressed TCRB transcripts were what got sequenced. Here the immuneACCESS table is served through TCRdb, limited to in-frame sequences with V and J called. Missing clones are a known gap in these copies; in checked studies unresolved V genes cover under half, and the rest lacks a known reason. The sample includes some 360,000 clones, with 9.6% observed a single time. The ten largest clones represent about 0.64% of the sample. Their antigens remain unidentified. What the research found in general, with its limitations: A moderate but significant shortening of TCRB CDR3 length was observed in type 1 diabetes patients in all four CD4+ subsets.

The material sequenced was central memory CD4+ T cells from blood. Source of these receptors: a man aged 30-40 years with type 1 diabetes.

The chain combines TRBV5-4 with TRBJ2-2, with TRBD2 as a possible D gene (6 bases). Germline V gene data show CDR1 as SGHNT and CDR2 as YYREEE (reference sequence). Trimming removed 7 bases at V and 5 bases at J, with 18 bases between. The length of the CDR3 is 15 residues. The CDR3 protein is CASSVVSGGTGELFF. Written as DNA, the CDR3 is TGTGCCAGCTCCGTCGTTTCCGGGGGTACCGGGGAGCTGTTTTTT.

This clone was seen a few times. The V call is TRBV30, the J call TRBJ1-3, with unresolved D. The germline CDR1 and CDR2 sequences are GTSNPN and SVGIG (reference sequence). The CDR3 spans 13 residues. V gave up 8 bases and J gave up 0 bases, with 11 bases separating them. DNA for the CDR3: TGTGCCCGGGTCGGGGTCTCTGGAAACACCATATATTTT. Translated: CARVGVSGNTIYF.

The rearrangement uses TRBV6-5 and TRBJ1-1, with D uncertain. CDR1 is MNHEY, CDR2 SVGAGI, per germline. The CDR3 contains 15 residues. V dropped 2 bases and J dropped 0 bases, with 10 bases sitting between them. As DNA, the CDR3 is TGTGCCAGCAGTTACACGTACAGATTGAACACTGAAGCTTTCTTT. It specifies CASSYTYRLNTEAFF.

There are a few counts of this clone. The rearrangement joins TRBV19 to TRBJ2-3; D is perhaps TRBD2 (5 bases). The CDR3 runs to 14 residues. The ends were cut back, 2 bases at V and 2 bases at J, with 8 bases in the middle. Germline V gene sequence: CDR1 LNHDA, CDR2 SQIVND (reference sequence). The CDR3 nucleotides are TGTGCCAGTAGTATACAGCGGAACACAGATACGCAGTATTTT. Translating it yields CASSIQRNTDTQYF.

The chain links TRBV11-3 to TRBJ2-1, with D tentatively TRBD2 (5 bases). Germline lookup yields CDR1 SGHNT and CDR2 YENEEA. This CDR3 has 15 residues. Deletions cut 1 base from V and 6 bases from J, with 13 bases between. CDR3 DNA: TGTGCCAGCAGCTTAGTCACCCGGGGTCTCAATGAGCAGTTCTTC. Amino acid sequence: CASSLVTRGLNEQFF.

The chain employs TRBV25-1 and TRBJ1-1, with D unclear. CDR3 length equals 13 residues. V was cut by 7 bases and J by 1 base, with 10 bases left in between. Germline CDR1 and CDR2: MGHDK and SYGVNS. The CDR3 DNA sequence: TGTGCCAGCATGTCGGCGGCGAACACTGAAGCTTTCTTT. Its translation is CASMSAANTEAFF.

This clone was recorded many times. The V and J genes are TRBV10-3 and TRBJ1-1, with TRBD1 identical over 9 bases. After removal of 6 bases from V and 3 bases from J, the junction contained 14 bases not matched to a gene. The CDR3 has 17 amino acids. Germline-derived CDR1 and CDR2 are ENHRY and SYGVKD. CDR3: CAIRPTVGGQGHTEAFF. The CDR3 DNA follows: TGTGCCATCAGGCCTACCGTGGGGGGACAGGGTCACACTGAAGCTTTCTTT.

The genes are TRBV6-5 and TRBJ1-4, with D perhaps TRBD1 (5 bases). With 6 bases removed from V and 4 bases from J, the gap between germline ends came to 9 bases. The germline V gene encodes CDR1 MNHEY and CDR2 SVGAGI. This CDR3 is built from 13 residues. The CDR3: CASSHDSNEKLFF. In nucleotides, the CDR3 is TGTGCCAGCAGCCACGACAGTAATGAAAAACTGTTTTTT.

This clone was recorded at least ten times. The chain couples TRBV6-1 to TRBJ2-3; TRBD2 matches 11 bases. After removal of 10 bases from V and 4 bases from J, the junction contained 10 bases not matched to a gene. There are 15 residues in the CDR3. Germline CDR1 reads MNHNS; CDR2 reads SASEGT. In DNA form, the CDR3 reads TGTGCCATCGCTGGGACTAGCGGAGGACCAGATACGCAGTATTTT. The encoded protein is CAIAGTSGGPDTQYF.

This clone was seen more than once but under ten times. V gene TRBV28 combines with J gene TRBJ2-7; D may be TRBD2 (5 bases). There are 12 residues in the CDR3. Germline-derived CDR1 and CDR2 are MDHEN and SYDVKM. Trimming removed 7 bases at V and 6 bases at J, with 13 bases between. CDR3 sequence: CASNVGELEQYF. As DNA, the CDR3 is TGTGCCAGCAACGTCGGGGAGCTCGAGCAGTACTTC. The full variable domain, its missing parts supplied by reference TRBV28 and TRBJ2-7, is DVKVTQSSRYLVKRTGEKVFLECVQDMDHENMFWYRQDPGLGLRLIYFSYDVKMKEKGDIPEGYSVSREKKERFSLILESASTNQTSMYLCASNVGELEQYFGPGTRLTVT.

This clone has only a few counts. The J gene is TRBJ2-1, the V gene TRBV6-1; D may match TRBD1 or TRBD2 (5 bases each). Germline V gene sequence: CDR1 MNHNS, CDR2 SASEGT. V dropped 2 bases and J dropped 5 bases, with 19 bases sitting between them. The CDR3 contains 17 residues. In DNA, the CDR3 is TGTGCCAGCAGTGAACAGTCCGGGGCAATTCCACACAATGAGCAGTTCTTC. This codes for CASSEQSGAIPHNEQFF.

The chain carries TRBV7-2 and TRBJ1-5; no firm D call. This CDR3 comprises 13 residues. Per germline, CDR1 SGHTA and CDR2 FQGNSA. The germline V and J ends were trimmed by 5 bases and 7 bases, with 12 bases remaining between them. The CDR3 is CASSPEGRQPQHF. CDR3 nucleotide sequence: TGTGCCAGCAGCCCCGAGGGAAGACAGCCCCAGCATTTT.